This record looks at one T cell receptor beta chain sequence and its context. The CDR3 has 16 residues. The V and J ends lost 0 bases and 5 bases, in that order; junction bases with no gene match: 2. CDR1 and CDR2 from the germline V gene are SGHDT and YYEEEE. The source of the sample is a study of Tregs in tolerant kidney transplant recipients. TCRdb's copy holds only in-frame clones and misses some; the assay was immunoSEQ multiplex PCR. This repertoire shows 80,000 to 90,000 clones, more than 80% found once; its top ten account for roughly 5%. This clonotype was obtained from a human donor in good health. Sequencing input: CD8+ T cells from blood. This chain connects TRBV5-6 to TRBJ2-2, with TRBD2 identical over 12 bases. The CDR3 nucleotides are TGTGCCAGCAGCTTGGGACTAGCGGGAGATACCGGGGAGCTGTTTTTT. It codes for CASSLGLAGDTGELFF.